Below, 2 T cell receptor beta chains from the same sample are listed, as sequenced in a study of T cell repertoires in cytomegalovirus infection. In TCRdb, the reads were re-called with MiXCR into one record per CDR3 protein. The sample carries 300,000 to 400,000 distinct CDR3 sequences, just under 30% recorded once. Antigen specificity for these receptors is unknown. Specimen: cultured PBMCs, collected from culture after CMV antigen stimulation. The receptors here all came from a human donor in good health (CMV status not recorded). Some clones in this sample may be carry-over from other donors' samples.

The chain uses TRBV24-1 and TRBJ2-1; D is perhaps TRBD2 (5 bases). Between the trimmed V and J ends, which lost 1 base and 5 bases, there was a span of 14 bases. The CDR3 is made up of 16 amino acids. The germline V gene encodes CDR1 KGHDR and CDR2 SFDVKD. The CDR3 reads CATSDFRSGNHNEQFF. The CDR3 DNA is TGTGCCACCAGTGATTTCCGGTCGGGGAACCACAATGAGCAGTTCTTC.

This clonotype was observed once. The CDR3 nucleotides read TGTGCCACCAGTGACCTCGCCCCGCGGGGGAACACCGGGGAGCTGTTTTTT. Protein: CATSDLAPRGNTGELFF. The J gene is TRBJ2-2, the V gene TRBV24-1; a possible D gene is TRBD2 (6 bases). V dropped 4 bases and J dropped 1 base, with 15 bases sitting between them. The V gene's germline CDR1 is KGHDR and CDR2 SFDVKD. CDR3 size: 17 residues.